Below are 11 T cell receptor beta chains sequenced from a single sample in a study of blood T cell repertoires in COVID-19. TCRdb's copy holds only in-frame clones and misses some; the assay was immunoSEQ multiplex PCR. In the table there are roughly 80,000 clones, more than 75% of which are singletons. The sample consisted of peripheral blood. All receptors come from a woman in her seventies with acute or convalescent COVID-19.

CDR3 coding DNA: TGTGCCAGCAGTAACCCGGACAGGGGCTACGAGCAGTACGTC. Its translation is CASSNPDRGYEQYV. The V call is TRBV6-2 or TRBV6-3, the J call TRBJ2-7, with 9 bases fitting TRBD1. The CDR3 has 14 residues. CDR1 and CDR2 (germline): MNHEY, SVGEGT. V shed 5 bases, J shed 3 bases, and the junction held 5 bases outside the gene matches.

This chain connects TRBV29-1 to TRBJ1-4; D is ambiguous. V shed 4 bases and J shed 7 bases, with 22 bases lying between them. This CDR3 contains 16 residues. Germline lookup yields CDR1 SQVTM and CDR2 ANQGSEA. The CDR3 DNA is TGCAGCGTTGCCCCTGGTGAACGATCGGGAGGTGAAAAACTGTTTTTT. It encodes CSVAPGERSGGEKLFF.

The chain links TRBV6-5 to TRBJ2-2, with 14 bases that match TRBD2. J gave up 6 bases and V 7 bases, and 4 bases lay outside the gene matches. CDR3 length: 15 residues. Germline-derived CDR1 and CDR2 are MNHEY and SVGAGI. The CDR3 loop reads CASMTSGGAPGELFF. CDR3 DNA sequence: TGTGCCAGCATGACTAGCGGGGGGGCTCCCGGGGAGCTGTTTTTT.

CDR3: CASTQSGTGRQKLFF. The CDR3 DNA reads TGTGCCAGCACCCAATCCGGGACAGGACGGCAAAAACTGTTTTTT. The chain uses TRBV11-3 and TRBJ1-4; 8 nucleotides line up with TRBD1. Germline CDR1 reads SGHNT; CDR2 reads YENEEA. The junction had 13 bases not matched to a gene; V was cut back by 7 bases and J by 9 bases. The CDR3 consists of 15 residues.

The CDR3 DNA reads as TGTGCCAGCAGCTTAGACGCCTCAACTAGCGGGAGGGCCTACGAGCAGTACGTC. Translating it yields CASSLDASTSGRAYEQYV. The chain carries TRBV11-2 and TRBJ2-7; 13 bases line up with TRBD2. The V gene end was trimmed by 0 bases and the J gene end by 2 bases; junction bases not matched to a gene: 7. This CDR3 comprises 18 residues. The germline V gene has CDR1 SGHAT and CDR2 FQNNGV.

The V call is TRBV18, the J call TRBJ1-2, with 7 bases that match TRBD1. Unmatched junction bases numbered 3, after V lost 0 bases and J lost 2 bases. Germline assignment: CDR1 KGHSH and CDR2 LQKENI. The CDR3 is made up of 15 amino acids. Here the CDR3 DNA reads TGTGCCAGCTCACCACCGCCAGGGGGGAACTATGGCTACACCTTC. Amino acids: CASSPPPGGNYGYTF.

The CDR3 region is CASSLVSSSYNEQFF. The CDR3 bases are TGTGCCAGCAGCTTGGTATCTAGTTCCTACAATGAGCAGTTCTTC. This sequence joins TRBV5-6 and TRBJ2-1; unclear D gene. V gave up 0 bases and J gave up 1 base, with 8 bases separating them. Per germline, CDR1 SGHDT and CDR2 YYEEEE. The CDR3 consists of 15 residues.

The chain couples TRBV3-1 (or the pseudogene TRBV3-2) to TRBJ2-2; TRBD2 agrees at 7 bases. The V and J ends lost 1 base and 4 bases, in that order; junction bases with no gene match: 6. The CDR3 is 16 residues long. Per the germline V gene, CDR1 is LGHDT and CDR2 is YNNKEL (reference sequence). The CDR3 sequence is CASSQGGAGSTGELFF. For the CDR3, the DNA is TGTGCCAGCAGCCAAGGGGGAGCGGGAAGCACCGGGGAGCTGTTTTTT.

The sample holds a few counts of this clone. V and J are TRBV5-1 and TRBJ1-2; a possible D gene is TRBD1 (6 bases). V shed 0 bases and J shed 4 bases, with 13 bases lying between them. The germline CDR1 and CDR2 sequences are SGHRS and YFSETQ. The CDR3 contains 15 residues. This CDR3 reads CASSLALGGVYGYTF. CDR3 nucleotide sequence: TGCGCCAGCAGCTTGGCGTTAGGGGGGGTCTATGGCTACACCTTC.

CDR3 sequence reads: CASSLQGTVYGYTF. In nucleotides, the CDR3 is TGTGCCAGCAGTTTACAGGGGACAGTCTATGGCTACACCTTC. The J gene is TRBJ1-2, the V gene TRBV28; 7 bases align to TRBD1. Trimming removed 2 bases from V and 4 bases from J; junction bases left unmatched: 4. The CDR3 sequence is 14 residues long. The germline V gene encodes CDR1 MDHEN and CDR2 SYDVKM.

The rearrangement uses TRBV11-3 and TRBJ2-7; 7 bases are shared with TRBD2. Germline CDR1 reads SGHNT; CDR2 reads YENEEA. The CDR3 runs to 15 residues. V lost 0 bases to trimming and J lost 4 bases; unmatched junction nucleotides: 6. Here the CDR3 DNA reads TGTGCCAGCAGCTTAGATTCCCAGCGGGATTACGAGCAGTACGTC. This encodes CASSLDSQRDYEQYV.